This T cell receptor beta chain was sequenced in a study of PD-L1 blockade in urothelial cancer. V was pared by 8 bases and J by 0 bases, with 11 bases between. The CDR3 spans 15 residues. CDR1 and CDR2 from the germline V gene are MNHEY and SMNVEV (reference sequence). TCRdb keeps only in-frame clones here, not all; method: immunoSEQ multiplex PCR. The sample includes 50,000 to 65,000 clones, approximately 86% seen only once; the top ten take under 3.5%. The source material was PBMCs, sampled around atezolizumab (anti-PD-L1) treatment. The receptor's source is a man aged 50 to 60 with urothelial cancer. J is TRBJ2-6 and V is TRBV27; D possibly corresponds to TRBD2 (5 bases). The CDR3 region is CASPFRGSGANVLTF. Here the CDR3 DNA reads TGTGCCAGCCCCTTTCGGGGCTCTGGGGCCAACGTCCTGACTTTC.